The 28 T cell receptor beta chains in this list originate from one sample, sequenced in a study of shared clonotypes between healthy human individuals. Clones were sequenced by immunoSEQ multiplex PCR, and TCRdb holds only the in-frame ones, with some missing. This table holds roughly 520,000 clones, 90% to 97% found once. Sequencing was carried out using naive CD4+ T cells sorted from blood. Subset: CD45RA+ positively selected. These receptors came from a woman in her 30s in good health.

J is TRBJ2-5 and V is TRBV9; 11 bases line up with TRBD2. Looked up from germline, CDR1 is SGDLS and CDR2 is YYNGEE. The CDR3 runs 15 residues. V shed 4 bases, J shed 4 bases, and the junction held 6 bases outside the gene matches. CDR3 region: CASSRRTSGLETQYF. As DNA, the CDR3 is TGTGCCAGCAGCCGCCGGACTAGCGGGTTAGAGACCCAGTACTTC.

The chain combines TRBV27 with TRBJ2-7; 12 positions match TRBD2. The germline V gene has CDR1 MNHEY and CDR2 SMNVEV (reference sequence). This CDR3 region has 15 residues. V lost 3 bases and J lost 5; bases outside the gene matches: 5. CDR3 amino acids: CASSLLAGGPHEQYF. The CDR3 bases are TGTGCCAGCAGTTTGCTAGCGGGAGGGCCCCACGAGCAGTACTTC.

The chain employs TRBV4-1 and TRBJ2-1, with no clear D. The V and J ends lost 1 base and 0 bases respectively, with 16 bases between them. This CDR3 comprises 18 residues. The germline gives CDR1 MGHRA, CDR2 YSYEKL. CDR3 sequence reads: CASSQGKIGLLSYNEQFF. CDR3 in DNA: TGCGCCAGCAGCCAAGGAAAGATAGGGCTTCTCTCCTACAATGAGCAGTTCTTC.

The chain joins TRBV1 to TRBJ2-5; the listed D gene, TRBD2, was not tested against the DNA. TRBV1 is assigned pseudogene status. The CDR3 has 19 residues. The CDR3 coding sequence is TGCACCAGCAGCCAAGACGCTATCCTAAGCGGGAACCCTCAAGAGACCCAGTACTTC. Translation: CTSSQDAILSGNPQETQYF.

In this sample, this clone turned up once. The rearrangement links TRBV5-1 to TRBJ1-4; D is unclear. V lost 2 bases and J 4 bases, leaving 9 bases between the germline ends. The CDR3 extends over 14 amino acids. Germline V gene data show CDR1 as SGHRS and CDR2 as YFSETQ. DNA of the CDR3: TGCGCCAGCAGCTTCGGGCAAAATAATGAAAAACTGTTTTTT. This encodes CASSFGQNNEKLFF.

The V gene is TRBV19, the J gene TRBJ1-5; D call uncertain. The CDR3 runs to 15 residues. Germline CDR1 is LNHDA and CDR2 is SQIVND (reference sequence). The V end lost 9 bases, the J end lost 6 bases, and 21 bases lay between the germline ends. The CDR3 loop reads CASRPEAGAGQPQHF. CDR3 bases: TGTGCCAGCCGGCCGGAGGCGGGTGCGGGTCAGCCCCAGCATTTT.

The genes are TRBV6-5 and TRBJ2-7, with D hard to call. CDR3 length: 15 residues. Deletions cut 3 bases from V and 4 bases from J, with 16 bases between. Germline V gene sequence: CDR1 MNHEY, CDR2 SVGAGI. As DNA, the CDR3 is TGTGCCAGCAGTTATGGCGGAGACTCAGGATACGAGCAGTACTTC. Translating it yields CASSYGGDSGYEQYF.

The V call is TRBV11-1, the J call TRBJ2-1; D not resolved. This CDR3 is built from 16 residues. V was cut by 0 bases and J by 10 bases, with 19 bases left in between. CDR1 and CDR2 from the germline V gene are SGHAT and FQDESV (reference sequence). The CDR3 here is CASSLARFDQKPEQFF. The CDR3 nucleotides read TGTGCCAGCAGCTTAGCGCGGTTCGATCAAAAACCAGAGCAGTTCTTC.

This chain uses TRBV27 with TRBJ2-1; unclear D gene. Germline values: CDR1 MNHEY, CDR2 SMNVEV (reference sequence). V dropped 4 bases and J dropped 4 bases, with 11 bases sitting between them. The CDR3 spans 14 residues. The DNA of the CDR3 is TGTGCCAGCAGTTCCGAGGCAGAGTACAATGAGCAGTTCTTC. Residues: CASSSEAEYNEQFF.

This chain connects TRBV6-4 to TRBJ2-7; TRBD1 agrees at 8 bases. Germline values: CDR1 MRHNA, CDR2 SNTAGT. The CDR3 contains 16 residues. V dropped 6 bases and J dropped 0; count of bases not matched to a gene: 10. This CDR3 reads CASRYYRGKFSYEQYF. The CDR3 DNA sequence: TGTGCCAGCAGGTACTACAGGGGGAAGTTCTCCTACGAGCAGTACTTC.

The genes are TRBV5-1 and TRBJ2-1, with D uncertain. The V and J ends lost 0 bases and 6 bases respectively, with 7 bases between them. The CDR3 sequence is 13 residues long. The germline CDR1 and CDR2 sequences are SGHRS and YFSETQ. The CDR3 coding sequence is TGCGCCAGCAGCTTGGGGCTACCCAATGAGCAGTTCTTC. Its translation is CASSLGLPNEQFF.

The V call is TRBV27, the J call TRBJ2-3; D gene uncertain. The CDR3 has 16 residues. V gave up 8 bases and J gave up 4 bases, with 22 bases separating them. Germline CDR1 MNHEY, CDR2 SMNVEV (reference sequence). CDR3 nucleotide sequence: TGTGCCAGCCGTAGGAAAACCACGACTCCCGCAGATACGCAGTATTTT. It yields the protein CASRRKTTTPADTQYF.

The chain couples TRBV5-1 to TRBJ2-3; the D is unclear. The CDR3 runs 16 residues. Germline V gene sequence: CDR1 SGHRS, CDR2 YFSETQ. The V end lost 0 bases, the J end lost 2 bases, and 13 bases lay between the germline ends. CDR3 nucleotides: TGCGCCAGCAGCTTGGCCCGAAGTTCCCCCACAGATACGCAGTATTTT. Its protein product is CASSLARSSPTDTQYF.

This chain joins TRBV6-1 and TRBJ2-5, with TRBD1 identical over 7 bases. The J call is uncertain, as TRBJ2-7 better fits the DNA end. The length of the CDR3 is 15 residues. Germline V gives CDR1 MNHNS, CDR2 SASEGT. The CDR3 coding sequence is TGTGCCAGCAGTGACCGGGGAGACAGGGCCTACGAGCAGTACTTC. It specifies CASSDRGDRAYEQYF.

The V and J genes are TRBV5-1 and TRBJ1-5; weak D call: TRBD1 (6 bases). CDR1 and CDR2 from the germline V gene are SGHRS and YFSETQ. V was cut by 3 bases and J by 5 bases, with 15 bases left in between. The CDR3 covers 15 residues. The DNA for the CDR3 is TGCGCCAGCAGCTACACCACAGGGATAGATCAGCCCCAGCATTTT. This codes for CASSYTTGIDQPQHF.

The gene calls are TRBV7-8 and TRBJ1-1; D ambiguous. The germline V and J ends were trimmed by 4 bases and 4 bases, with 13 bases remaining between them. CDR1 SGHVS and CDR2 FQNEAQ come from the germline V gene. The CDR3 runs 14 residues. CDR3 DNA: TGTGCCAGCAGCTCGATATCGGGGAGCACTGAAGCTTTCTTT. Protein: CASSSISGSTEAFF.

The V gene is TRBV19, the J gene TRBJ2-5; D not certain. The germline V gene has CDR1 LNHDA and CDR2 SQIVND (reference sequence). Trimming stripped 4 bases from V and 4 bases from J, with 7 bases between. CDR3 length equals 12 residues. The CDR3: CASSTQRETQYF. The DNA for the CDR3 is TGTGCCAGTAGTACACAACGAGAGACCCAGTACTTC.

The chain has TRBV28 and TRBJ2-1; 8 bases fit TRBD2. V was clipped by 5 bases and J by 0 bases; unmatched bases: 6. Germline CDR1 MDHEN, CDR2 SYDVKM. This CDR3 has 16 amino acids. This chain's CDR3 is CASSPNGGGSYNEQFF. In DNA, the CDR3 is TGTGCCAGCAGTCCTAACGGGGGGGGCTCCTACAATGAGCAGTTCTTC.

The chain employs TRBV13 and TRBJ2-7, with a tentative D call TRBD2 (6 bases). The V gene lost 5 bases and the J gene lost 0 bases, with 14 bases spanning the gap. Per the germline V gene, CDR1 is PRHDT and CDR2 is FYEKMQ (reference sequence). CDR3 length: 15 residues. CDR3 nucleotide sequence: TGTGCCAGCAGCCTCGAGGGAGGAGTCTCCTACGAGCAGTACTTC. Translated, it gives CASSLEGGVSYEQYF.

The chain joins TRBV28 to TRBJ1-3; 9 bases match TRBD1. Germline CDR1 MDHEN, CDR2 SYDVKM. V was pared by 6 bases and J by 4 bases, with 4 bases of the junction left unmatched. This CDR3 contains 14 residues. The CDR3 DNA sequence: TGTGCCAGCAGGATGACAGGGGGAGGAAACACCATATATTTT. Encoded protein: CASRMTGGGNTIYF.

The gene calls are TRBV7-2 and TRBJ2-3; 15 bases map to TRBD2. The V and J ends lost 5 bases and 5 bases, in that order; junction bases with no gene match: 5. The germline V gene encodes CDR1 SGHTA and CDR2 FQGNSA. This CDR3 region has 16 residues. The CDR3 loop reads CASSTGTSGRKDTQYF. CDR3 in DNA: TGTGCCAGCAGCACCGGGACTAGCGGGAGGAAAGATACGCAGTATTTT.

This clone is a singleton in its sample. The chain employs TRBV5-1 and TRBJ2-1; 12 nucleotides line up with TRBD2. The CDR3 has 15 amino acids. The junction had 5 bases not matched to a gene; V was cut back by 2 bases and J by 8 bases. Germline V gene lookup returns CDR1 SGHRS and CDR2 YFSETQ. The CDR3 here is CASSFGLAGTDEQFF. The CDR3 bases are TGCGCCAGCAGCTTTGGACTAGCGGGAACCGATGAGCAGTTCTTC.

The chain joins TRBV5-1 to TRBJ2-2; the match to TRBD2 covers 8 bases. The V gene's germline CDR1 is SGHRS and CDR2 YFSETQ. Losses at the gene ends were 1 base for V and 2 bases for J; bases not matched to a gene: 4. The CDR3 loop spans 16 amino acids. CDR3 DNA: TGCGCCAGCAGCTTGTTTACTAGCGGAAACACCGGGGAGCTGTTTTTT. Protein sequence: CASSLFTSGNTGELFF.

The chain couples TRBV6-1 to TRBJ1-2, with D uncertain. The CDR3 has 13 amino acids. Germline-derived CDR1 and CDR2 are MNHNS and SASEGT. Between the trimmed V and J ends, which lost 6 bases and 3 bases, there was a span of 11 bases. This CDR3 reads CASRQTLYYGYTF. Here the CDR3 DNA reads TGTGCCAGCAGACAGACACTCTACTATGGCTACACCTTC.

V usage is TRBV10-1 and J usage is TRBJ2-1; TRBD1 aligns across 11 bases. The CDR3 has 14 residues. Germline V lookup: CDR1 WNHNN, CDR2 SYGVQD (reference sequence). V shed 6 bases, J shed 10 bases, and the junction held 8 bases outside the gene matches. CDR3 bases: TGCGCCAGCAGATCGGGACAGGGGGTAACCGAGCAGTTCTTC. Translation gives CASRSGQGVTEQFF.

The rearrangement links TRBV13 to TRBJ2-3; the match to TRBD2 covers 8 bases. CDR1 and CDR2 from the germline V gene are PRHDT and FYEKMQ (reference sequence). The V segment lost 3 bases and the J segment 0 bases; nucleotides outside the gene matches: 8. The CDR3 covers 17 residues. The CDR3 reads CASSLFSGSASTDTQYF. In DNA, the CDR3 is TGTGCCAGCAGCTTGTTCAGCGGGAGCGCAAGCACAGATACGCAGTATTTT. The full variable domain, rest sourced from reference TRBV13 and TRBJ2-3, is AAGVIQSPRHLIKEKRETATLKCYPIPRHDTVYWYQQGPGQDPQFLISFYEKMQSDKGSIPDRFSAQQFSDYHSELNMSSLELGDSALYFCASSLFSGSASTDTQYFGPGTRLTVL.

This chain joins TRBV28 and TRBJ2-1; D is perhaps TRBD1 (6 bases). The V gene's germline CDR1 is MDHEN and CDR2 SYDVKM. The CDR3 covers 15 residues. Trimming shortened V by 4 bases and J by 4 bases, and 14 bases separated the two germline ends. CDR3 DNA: TGTGCCAGCAGTTCAACAGGGTTGGGGTACAATGAGCAGTTCTTC. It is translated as CASSSTGLGYNEQFF. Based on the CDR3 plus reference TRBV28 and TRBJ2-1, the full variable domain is DVKVTQSSRYLVKRTGEKVFLECVQDMDHENMFWYRQDPGLGLRLIYFSYDVKMKEKGDIPEGYSVSREKKERFSLILESASTNQTSMYLCASSSTGLGYNEQFFGPGTRLTVL.

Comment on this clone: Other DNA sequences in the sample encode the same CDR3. In DNA, the CDR3 is TGTGCCAGTAGTATCAGCGCCTCCTACGAGCAGTACTTC. Translated: CASSISASYEQYF. V gene TRBV19 combines with J gene TRBJ2-7; D uncertain. This CDR3 spans 13 amino acids. Trimming removed 3 bases at V and 0 bases at J, with 6 bases between. CDR1 LNHDA and CDR2 SQIVND come from the germline V gene (reference sequence).